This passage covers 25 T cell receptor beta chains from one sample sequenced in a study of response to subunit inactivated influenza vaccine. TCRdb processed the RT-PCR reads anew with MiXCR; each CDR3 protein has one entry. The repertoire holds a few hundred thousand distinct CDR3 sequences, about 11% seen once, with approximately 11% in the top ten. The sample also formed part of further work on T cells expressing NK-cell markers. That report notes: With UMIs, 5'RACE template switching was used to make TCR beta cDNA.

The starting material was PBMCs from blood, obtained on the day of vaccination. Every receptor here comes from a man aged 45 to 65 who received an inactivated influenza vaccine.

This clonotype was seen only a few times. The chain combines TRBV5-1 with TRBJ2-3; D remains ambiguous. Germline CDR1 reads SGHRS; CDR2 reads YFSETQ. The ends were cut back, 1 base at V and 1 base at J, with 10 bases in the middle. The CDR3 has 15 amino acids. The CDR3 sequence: CASSLLEPGTDTQYF. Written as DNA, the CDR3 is TGCGCCAGCAGCTTGTTGGAGCCAGGCACAGATACGCAGTATTTT.

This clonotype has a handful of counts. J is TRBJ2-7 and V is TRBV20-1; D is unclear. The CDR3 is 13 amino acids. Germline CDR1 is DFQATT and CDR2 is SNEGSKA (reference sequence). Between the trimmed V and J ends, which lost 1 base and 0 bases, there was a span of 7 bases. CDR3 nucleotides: TGCAGTGCTAGAGTGAGCAGCTCCTACGAGCAGTACTTC. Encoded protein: CSARVSSSYEQYF.

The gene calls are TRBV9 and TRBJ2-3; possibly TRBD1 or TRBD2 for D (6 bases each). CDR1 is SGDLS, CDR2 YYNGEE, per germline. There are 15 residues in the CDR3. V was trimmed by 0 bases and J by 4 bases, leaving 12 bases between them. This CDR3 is CASSVAGGLADTQYF. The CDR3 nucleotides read TGTGCCAGCAGCGTAGCTGGGGGGCTCGCAGATACGCAGTATTTT. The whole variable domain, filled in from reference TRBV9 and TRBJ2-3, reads DSGVTQTPKHLITATGQRVTLRCSPRSGDLSVYWYQQSLDQGLQFLIQYYNGEERAKGNILERFSAQQFPDLHSELNLSSLELGDSALYFCASSVAGGLADTQYFGPGTRLTVL.

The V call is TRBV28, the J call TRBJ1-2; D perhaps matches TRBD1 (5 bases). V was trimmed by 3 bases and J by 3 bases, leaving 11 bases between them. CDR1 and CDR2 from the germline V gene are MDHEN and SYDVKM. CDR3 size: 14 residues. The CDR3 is CASSFWDRDYGYTF. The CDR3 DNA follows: TGTGCCAGCAGTTTCTGGGACCGCGACTATGGCTACACCTTC.

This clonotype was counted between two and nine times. The CDR3 DNA reads as TGTGCCAGCACGCAGCTATCCAGCTTAGGGCAGTATTTT. Translation gives CASTQLSSLGQYF. This chain uses TRBV27 with TRBJ2-3; D uncertain. Trimming left V 7 bases short and J 11 bases short, with 19 bases between. The germline V gene has CDR1 MNHEY and CDR2 SMNVEV (reference sequence). The CDR3 consists of 13 residues.

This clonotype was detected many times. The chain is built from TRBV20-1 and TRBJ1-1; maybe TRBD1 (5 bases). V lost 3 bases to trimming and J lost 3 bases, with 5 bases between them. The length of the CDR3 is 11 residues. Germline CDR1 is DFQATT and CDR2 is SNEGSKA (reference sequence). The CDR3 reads CSARGDTEAFF. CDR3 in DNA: TGCAGTGCTAGGGGGGACACTGAAGCTTTCTTT.

For the CDR3, the DNA is TGTGCCAGCAGTGAAATGGTCGCGGCCGGGGAGCTGTTTTTT. As protein: CASSEMVAAGELFF. The chain joins TRBV2 to TRBJ2-2; D ambiguous. The ends were cut back, 2 bases at V and 6 bases at J, with 10 bases in the middle. The CDR3 contains 14 residues. Germline V lookup: CDR1 SNHLY, CDR2 FYNNEI.

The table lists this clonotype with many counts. The CDR3: CSARGTYEQYF. The CDR3, as DNA: TGCAGTGCTAGAGGAACCTACGAGCAGTACTTC. J is TRBJ2-7 and V is TRBV20-1; no clear D. The CDR3 spans 11 residues. The ends were cut back, 1 base at V and 2 bases at J, with 3 bases in the middle. The germline CDR1 and CDR2 sequences are DFQATT and SNEGSKA (reference sequence).

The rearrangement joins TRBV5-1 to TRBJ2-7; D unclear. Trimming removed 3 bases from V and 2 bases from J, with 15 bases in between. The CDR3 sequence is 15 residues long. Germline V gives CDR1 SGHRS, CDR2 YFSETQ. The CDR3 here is CASSSQFEAPYEQYF. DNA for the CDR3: TGCGCCAGCAGCTCCCAGTTCGAGGCCCCCTACGAGCAGTACTTC.

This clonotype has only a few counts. CDR3 nucleotide sequence: TGTGCCAGCAGTTATCCGAGGGCCATTGAGGCCGGGGAGCTGTTTTTT. Protein product: CASSYPRAIEAGELFF. V gene TRBV28 combines with J gene TRBJ2-2; D may be TRBD2 (5 bases). V lost 4 bases and J lost 6, with 18 bases in between. The germline CDR1 and CDR2 sequences are MDHEN and SYDVKM. The CDR3 has 16 residues.

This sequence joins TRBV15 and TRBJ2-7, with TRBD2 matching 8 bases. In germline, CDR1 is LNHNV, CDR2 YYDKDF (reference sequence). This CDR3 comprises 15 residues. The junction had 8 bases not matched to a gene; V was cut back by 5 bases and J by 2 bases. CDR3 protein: CATSPLRRGAYEQYF. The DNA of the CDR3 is TGTGCCACCAGCCCTTTGCGGCGGGGGGCCTACGAGCAGTACTTC.

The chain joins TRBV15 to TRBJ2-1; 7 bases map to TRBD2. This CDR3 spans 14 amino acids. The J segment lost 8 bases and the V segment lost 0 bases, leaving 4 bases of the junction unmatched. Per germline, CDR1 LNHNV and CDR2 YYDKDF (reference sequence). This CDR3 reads CATSRDDGGDEQFF. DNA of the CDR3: TGTGCCACCAGCAGAGATGATGGGGGGGATGAGCAGTTCTTC. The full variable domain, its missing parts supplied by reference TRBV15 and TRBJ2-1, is DAMVIQNPRYQVTQFGKPVTLSCSQTLNHNVMYWYQQKSSQAPKLLFHYYDKDFNNEADTPDNFQSRRPNTSFCFLDIRSPGLGDTAMYLCATSRDDGGDEQFFGPGTRLTVL.

The CDR3 loop reads CASSLIINQETQYF. CDR3 DNA: TGTGCCAGCAGCTTAATTATCAACCAAGAGACCCAGTACTTC. The genes are TRBV7-6 and TRBJ2-5; the D is unclear. CDR3 size: 14 residues. Between the trimmed V and J ends, which lost 2 bases and 0 bases, there was a span of 7 bases. The germline V gene encodes CDR1 SGHVS and CDR2 FNYEAQ.

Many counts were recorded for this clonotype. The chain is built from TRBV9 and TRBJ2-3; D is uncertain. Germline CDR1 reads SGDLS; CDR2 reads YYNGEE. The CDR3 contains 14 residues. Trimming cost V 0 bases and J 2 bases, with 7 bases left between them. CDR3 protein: CASSVEGITDTQYF. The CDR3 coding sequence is TGTGCCAGCAGCGTAGAGGGCATCACAGATACGCAGTATTTT.

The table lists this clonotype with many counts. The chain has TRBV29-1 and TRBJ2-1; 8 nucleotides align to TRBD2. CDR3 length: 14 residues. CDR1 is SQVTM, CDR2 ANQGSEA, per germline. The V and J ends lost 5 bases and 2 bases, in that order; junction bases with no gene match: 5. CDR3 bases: TGCAGCGTTCTTCTGACTAGCGCCTACAATGAGCAGTTCTTC. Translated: CSVLLTSAYNEQFF.

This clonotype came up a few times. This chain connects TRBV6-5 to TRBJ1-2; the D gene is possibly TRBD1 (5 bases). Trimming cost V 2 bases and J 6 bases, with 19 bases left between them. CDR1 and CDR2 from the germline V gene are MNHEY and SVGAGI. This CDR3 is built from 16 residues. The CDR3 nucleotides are TGTGCCAGCAGTTACCCCCAGACGCCAGGGTCCCATGGCTACACCTTC. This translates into CASSYPQTPGSHGYTF.

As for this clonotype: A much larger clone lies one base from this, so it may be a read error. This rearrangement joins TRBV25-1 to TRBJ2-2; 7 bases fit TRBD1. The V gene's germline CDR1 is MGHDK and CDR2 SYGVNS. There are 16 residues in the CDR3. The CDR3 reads CASSEGARGNTGELIF. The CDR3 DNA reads TGTGCCAGCAGTGAAGGGGCCAGGGGGAACACCGGGGAGCTGATTTTT.

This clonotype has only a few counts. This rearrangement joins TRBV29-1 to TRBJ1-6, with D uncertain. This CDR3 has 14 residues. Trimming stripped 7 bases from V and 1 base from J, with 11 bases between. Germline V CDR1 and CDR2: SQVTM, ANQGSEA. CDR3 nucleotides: TGCAGCGCCTCCGGGGAATCCTATAATTCACCCCTCCACTTT. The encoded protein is CSASGESYNSPLHF.

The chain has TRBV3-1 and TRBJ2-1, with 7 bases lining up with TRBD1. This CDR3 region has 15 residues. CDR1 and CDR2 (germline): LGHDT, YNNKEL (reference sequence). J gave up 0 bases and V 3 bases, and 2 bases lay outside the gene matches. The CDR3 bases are TGTGCCAGCAGCCAGTGGGACAGCTCCTACAATGAGCAGTTCTTC. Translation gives CASSQWDSSYNEQFF.

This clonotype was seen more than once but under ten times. CDR3 residues: CASSQESSWPPDTQYF. CDR3 coding DNA: TGCGCCAGCAGCCAAGAATCGTCTTGGCCCCCAGATACGCAGTATTTT. The chain combines TRBV4-3 with TRBJ2-3; D unresolved. Deletions cut 0 bases from V and 4 bases from J, with 14 bases between. CDR3 size: 16 residues. Germline V gives CDR1 LGHNA, CDR2 YSLEER.

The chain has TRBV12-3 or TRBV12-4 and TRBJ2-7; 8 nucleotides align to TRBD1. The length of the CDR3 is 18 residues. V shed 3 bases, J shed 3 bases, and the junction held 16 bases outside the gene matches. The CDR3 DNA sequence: TGTGCCAGCAGTTTGGCAGGGGGCCCCTCCCTTACAAGCTACGAGCAGTACTTC. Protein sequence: CASSLAGGPSLTSYEQYF.

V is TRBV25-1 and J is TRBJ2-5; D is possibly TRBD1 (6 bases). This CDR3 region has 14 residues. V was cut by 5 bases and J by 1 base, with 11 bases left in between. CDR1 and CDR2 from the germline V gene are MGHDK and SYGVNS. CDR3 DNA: TGTGCCAGCAGTATTCCACAGGGCCAAGAGACCCAGTACTTC. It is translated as CASSIPQGQETQYF.

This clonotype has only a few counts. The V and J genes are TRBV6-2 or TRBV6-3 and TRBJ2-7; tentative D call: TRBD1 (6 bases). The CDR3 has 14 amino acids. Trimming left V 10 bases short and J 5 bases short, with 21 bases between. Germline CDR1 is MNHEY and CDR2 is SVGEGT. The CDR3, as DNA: TGTGCCACCAAGACAATAGGGGGTCACCACGAGCAGTACTTC. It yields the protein CATKTIGGHHEQYF.

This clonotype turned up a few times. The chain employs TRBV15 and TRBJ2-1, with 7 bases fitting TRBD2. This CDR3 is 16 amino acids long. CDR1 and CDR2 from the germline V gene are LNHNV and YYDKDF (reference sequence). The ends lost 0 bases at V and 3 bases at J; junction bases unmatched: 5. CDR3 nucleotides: TGTGCCACCAGCAGAGACCCAGGGACTAACTACAATGAGCAGTTCTTC. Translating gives CATSRDPGTNYNEQFF.

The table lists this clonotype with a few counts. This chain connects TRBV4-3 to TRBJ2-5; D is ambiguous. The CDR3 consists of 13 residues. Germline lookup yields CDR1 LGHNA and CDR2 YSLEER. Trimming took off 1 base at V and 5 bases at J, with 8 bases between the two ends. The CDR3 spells CASSQVIGETQYF. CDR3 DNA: TGCGCCAGCAGCCAAGTTATCGGTGAGACCCAGTACTTC.